This T cell receptor beta chain derives from a study of vaccination and CD4 T cells after COVID-19. Study as a whole: Sampling post-COVID took place a median around 100 days after diagnosis (range 35 to 161).

The treatment is: roughly 10-day PBMC culture with coronavirus spike peptide pools or control peptides (ViraFEST assay). Germline V CDR1 and CDR2: MNHEY, SVGAGI. The V end lost 0 bases, the J end lost 0 bases, and 9 bases lay between the germline ends. The CDR3 extends over 16 amino acids. Sequencing of the DNA from cultured CD4+ T cells was carried out with the Oncomine TCR Beta short-read assay. TCRdb passed the PCR reads through MiXCR, listing each CDR3 protein once. The sample has around 16,000 distinct CDR3 sequences, approximately 70% seen once. Points on this clonotype: Antigen specificity is unknown.

Sequenced material: CD4+ T cells from blood, cultured in vitro. The rearrangement joins TRBV6-5 to TRBJ2-4; D unclear. The sequence came from a human donor who had recovered from COVID-19. CDR3 sequence: CASSYSQSLAKNIQYF. The CDR3 bases are TGTGCCAGCAGTTACTCGCAGTCACTAGCCAAAAACATTCAGTACTTC.